This T cell receptor beta chain came from a study of blood T cell repertoires in COVID-19. The overall study: The United States, Italy and Spain supplied acute and convalescent COVID-19 samples.

This clone is a singleton in its sample. The CDR3 covers 18 residues. Patients at the Seattle site were enrolled during active infection and followed longitudinally. Profiling relied on immunoSEQ multiplex PCR, and the TCRdb table lists in-frame clones only, not all of them. Of fewer than 500,000 clones listed, roughly 90% are singletons. J is TRBJ2-7 and V is TRBV12-1; the D segment call TRBD2 is taken from the table without a DNA check. TRBV12-1 is a documented pseudogene. This clonotype was obtained from a man between 18 and 29 years old with COVID-19, enrolled during active disease. Sequences were obtained from peripheral blood. CDR3 residues: CASSFAPWIAGGAVEQYF. Written as DNA, the CDR3 is TGTGCCAGCAGCTTTGCGCCTTGGATAGCGGGAGGTGCCGTCGAGCAGTACTTC.